The clone carrying this T cell receptor beta chain was observed at least ten times. The antigen is unknown. The hyperthyroidism was newly diagnosed and had lasted under 2 months; the patients were aged 18 to 65. These data are taken from a study of T cells in Graves' hyperthyroidism and ophthalmopathy. On the study more broadly: Once the initial diagnosis was made, peripheral blood was obtained before any treatment.

Overall study findings and caveats: Within blood appeared most thyroid clonotypes that had expanded above 0.001.

CDR1 and CDR2 (germline): SGHRS, YFSETQ. The CDR3 runs to 11 residues. Trimming left V 4 bases short and J 1 base short, with 2 bases between. TCR beta CDR3 regions were amplified from RNA. Initially, a first-round RT-PCR of the TCR CDR3 employed the HTBI primer set. TCRdb re-called the multiplex PCR reads through MiXCR, storing one row per CDR3 protein. The sample consists of about 300,000 distinct CDR3 sequences, less than 30% of them appearing once. The source material was blood. This clonotype was sampled from a man aged 35 to 55 with Graves' hyperthyroidism that later progressed to Graves' ophthalmopathy. This chain uses TRBV5-1 with TRBJ1-1; D call uncertain. The CDR3 DNA sequence: TGCGCCAGCAGCGAGAACACTGAAGCTTTCTTT. It specifies CASSENTEAFF.